This is a list of T cell receptor beta chains from one sample in a study of long-term antiretroviral therapy in people with HIV. TCRdb keeps only in-frame clones here, not all; method: immunoSEQ multiplex PCR. This table holds 13,000 to 15,000 clones, 75% to 85% found once. The input for sequencing was unsorted PBMCs, taken 3.2 years before starting antiretroviral therapy. The receptors shown here come from a middle-aged man with HIV. CDR3s include the opening cysteine and the closing phenylalanine or tryptophan. Fields, in order: CDR3 length, V gene, CDR3 protein.

length: 14; V: TRBV6-1; CDR3: CASSEAGGGYEQYF
length: 16; V: TRBV2; CDR3: CASSHDRGGSNEKLFF
length: 16; V: TRBV5-1; CDR3: CASSLGDGGGTDTQYF
length: 14; V: TRBV5-1; CDR3: CASSLSQGLGKLFF
length: 15; V: TRBV9; CDR3: CASSFGGTVSYGYTF
length: 13; V: TRBV18; CDR3: CASSPNGNTEAFF
length: 13; V: TRBV25-1; CDR3: CASSGQGWTEAFF
length: 15; V: TRBV5-5; CDR3: CASSFREPNTGELFF
length: 14; V: TRBV5-8; CDR3: CASSRTGVAYEQYF
length: 11; V: TRBV27; CDR3: CAIYPRDGYTF
length: 11; V: TRBV29-1; CDR3: CSVVPHNEQFF
length: 13; V: TRBV6-1; CDR3: CASSESRVGEQFF
length: 14; V: TRBV6-5; CDR3: CASGRGPPTDTQYF
length: 13; V: TRBV18; CDR3: CASSPGRNQPQHF
length: 16; V: TRBV7-9; CDR3: CASSLEGSVNPYEQYF
length: 16; V: TRBV4-1; CDR3: CASSQDPGGAGNEQFF
length: 16; V: TRBV5-1; CDR3: CASSPQGGSGANVLTF
length: 12; V: TRBV29-1; CDR3: CSVVEGDTEAFF
length: 17; V: TRBV19; CDR3: CASDSARGQGRNTEAFF
length: 16; V: TRBV25-1; CDR3: CASSGDREATNEKLFF
length: 17; V: TRBV5-1; CDR3: CASSLPAGLSNTGELFF
length: 12; V: TRBV19; CDR3: CASSIEAGLTFF
length: 15; V: TRBV11-2; CDR3: CASSLDPQGTDTQYF
length: 14; V: TRBV5-1; CDR3: CASSPGLPPNEQFF
length: 16; V: TRBV15; CDR3: CATSREPTGSAYEQYF
length: 13; V: TRBV5-6; CDR3: CASSSGGYYGYTF
length: 12; V: TRBV6-1; CDR3: CASRLGPRPQYF
length: 14; V: TRBV5-1; CDR3: CASSFSGSYNEQFF
length: 14; V: TRBV19; CDR3: CASSIRQGVYEQYF
length: 15; V: TRBV5-4; CDR3: CASSREGTANYGYTF
length: 13; V: TRBV7-7; CDR3: CASSLGRDEKLFF
length: 16; V: TRBV11-2; CDR3: CASSLQSGGGSETQYF
length: 17; V: TRBV5-1; CDR3: CASSLLAGGQRGNEQFF
length: 14; V: TRBV5-1; CDR3: CASSLGTGNNEQFF
length: 14; V: TRBV10-3; CDR3: CAISEPSGGSTQYF
length: 15; V: TRBV5-1; CDR3: CASSLRAGEYYGYTF
length: 14; V: TRBV5-6; CDR3: CASSLRDSSYEQYF
length: 14; V: TRBV27; CDR3: CASRTRTSRYEQYF
length: 15; V: TRBV6-5; CDR3: CACISSSRGRSGYTF
length: 16; V: TRBV7-9; CDR3: CASSLGGGRILLEAFF
length: 16; V: TRBV11-2; CDR3: CASSSPWGREGTEAFF
length: 13; V: TRBV30; CDR3: CAWSASSRETQYF
length: 14; V: TRBV6-1; CDR3: CASSDLHVTDTQYF
length: 15; V: TRBV27; CDR3: CASSLGREFSYEQYF
length: 14; V: TRBV5-1; CDR3: CASSYGTGNYEQYF
length: 15; V: TRBV19; CDR3: CASSILPGVGAEAFF
length: 15; V: TRBV5-1; CDR3: CASSLVSPVEETQYF
length: 16; V: TRBV27; CDR3: CASSPQGGTYNEKLFF
length: 14; V: TRBV5-6; CDR3: CASSLAQQGYGYTF
length: 13; V: TRBV10-2; CDR3: CASSDWQGSGYTF
length: 13; V: TRBV18; CDR3: CASSAGAQETQYF
length: 16; V: TRBV7-9; CDR3: CASSLLVANSSYEQYF
length: 14; V: TRBV10-3; CDR3: CAISERQVTYEQYF
length: 15; V: TRBV2; CDR3: CASSEINGGSTEAFF
length: 14; V: TRBV9; CDR3: CASSVAGGSETQYF
length: 14; V: TRBV30; CDR3: CAWSTGDSGNTIYF
length: 15; V: TRBV19; CDR3: CASSISGGSPYEQYF
length: 14; V: TRBV7-2; CDR3: CASSSGQGYYGYTF
length: 15; V: TRBV5-6; CDR3: CASSLWQVEGQPQHF
length: 13; V: TRBV29-1; CDR3: CSVSGGNNYGYTF